Listed here is a single TCR beta chain. Its antigen is as yet unknown. This entry comes from a study of response to subunit inactivated influenza vaccine. General study results and limits: The authors offered the suggestion that each seasonal influenza vaccination recruits few new T cells.

TCRdb reprocessed the RT-PCR reads via MiXCR and lists one record per CDR3 protein. The table includes hundreds of thousands of distinct CDR3 sequences, approximately 12% detected once. Trimming took 6 bases from V and 3 from J, leaving 14 bases between them. The V gene's germline CDR1 is ENHRY and CDR2 SYGVKD. The CDR3 is 15 amino acids. This sample comprised PBMCs from blood, obtained on the day of vaccination. This TCR came from a man aged 45-60 years who received an inactivated influenza vaccine. This chain uses TRBV10-3 with TRBJ1-4, with D possibly being TRBD1 (5 bases). The CDR3 bases are TGTGCCATCAGCCCCAGGGCCTCGTCTAATGAAAAACTGTTTTTT. Amino acids: CAISPRASSNEKLFF.